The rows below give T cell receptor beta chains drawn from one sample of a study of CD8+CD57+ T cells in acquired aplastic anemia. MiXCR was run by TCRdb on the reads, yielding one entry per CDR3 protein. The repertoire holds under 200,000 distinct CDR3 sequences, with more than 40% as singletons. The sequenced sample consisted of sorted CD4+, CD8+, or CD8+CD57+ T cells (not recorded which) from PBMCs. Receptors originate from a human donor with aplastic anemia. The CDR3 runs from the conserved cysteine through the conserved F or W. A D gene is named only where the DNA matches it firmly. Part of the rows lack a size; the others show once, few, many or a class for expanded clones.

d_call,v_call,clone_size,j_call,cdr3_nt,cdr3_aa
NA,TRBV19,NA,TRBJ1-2,TGTGCCAGTAGTCTTGATGGCTACACCTTC,CASSLDGYTF
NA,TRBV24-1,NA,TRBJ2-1,TGTGCCACCAGTGAGGGGGTGAGGGCTAATGAGCAGTTCTTC,CATSEGVRANEQFF
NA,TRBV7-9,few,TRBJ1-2,TGTGCCAGCAGCTTAGGGATTAGCTATGGCTACACCTTC,CASSLGISYGYTF
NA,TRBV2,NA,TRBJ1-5,TGTGCCAGCAGTGAAATACAGACTGTAAATCAGCCCCAGCATTTT,CASSEIQTVNQPQHF
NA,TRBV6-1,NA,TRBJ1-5,TGTGCCAGCAGTGCCCTTGGGGGCAATCAGCCCCAGCATTTT,CASSALGGNQPQHF
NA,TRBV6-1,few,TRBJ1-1,TGTGCCGGCGTTGGGGACCCCCACACTGAAGCTTTCTTT,CAGVGDPHTEAFF
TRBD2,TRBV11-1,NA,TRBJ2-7,TGTGCCAGCAGCTTTTACGCGGGGGTACTGCGGGATAAGTACGAGCAGTACTTC,CASSFYAGVLRDKYEQYF
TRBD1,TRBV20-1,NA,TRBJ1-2,TGCAGTGCTCCAAACAGGGGAAAAGGCTACACCTTC,CSAPNRGKGYTF
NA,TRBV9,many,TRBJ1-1,TGTGCCAGCAGCGTAGGGCTGGGACCGAACACTGAAGCTTTCTTT,CASSVGLGPNTEAFF
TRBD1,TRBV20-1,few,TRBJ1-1,TGCAGTGCACAACAGGGGGACACTGAAGCTTTCTTT,CSAQQGDTEAFF
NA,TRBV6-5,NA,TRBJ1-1,TGTGCCAGCAGTTACTCGAAACTCACCGATGAAGCTTTCTTT,CASSYSKLTDEAFF
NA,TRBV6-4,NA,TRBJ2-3,TGTGCCAGCAACGGAGACACAGATACGCAGTATTTT,CASNGDTDTQYF
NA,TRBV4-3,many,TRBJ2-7,TGCGCCAGCAGCCACTCGGGCGGGCCCTACGAGCAGTACTTC,CASSHSGGPYEQYF
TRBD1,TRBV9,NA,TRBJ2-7,TGTGCCAGCAGCGTAGGGGTAGGGGGCGTTTACGAGCAGTACTTC,CASSVGVGGVYEQYF
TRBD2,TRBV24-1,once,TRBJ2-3,TGTGCCACCAGTGACCGTCTAGCGGGAGGGGAAGATACGCAGTATTTT,CATSDRLAGGEDTQYF
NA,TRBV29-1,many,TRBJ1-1,TGCAGCGTGGGGGATTTTACTGAAGCTTTCTTT,CSVGDFTEAFF
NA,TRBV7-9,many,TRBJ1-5,TGTGCCAGCAGCCCGGACAGCCAACCCCAGCATTTT,CASSPDSQPQHF
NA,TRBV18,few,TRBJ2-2,TGTGCCAGTCCGGACGGGACCGGGGAGCTGTTTTTT,CASPDGTGELFF
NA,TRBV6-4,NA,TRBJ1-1,TGTGCCAGCAGTGACGGTCCGGGCACTGAAGCTTTCTTT,CASSDGPGTEAFF
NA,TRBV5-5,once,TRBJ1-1,TGTGCCAGCAGCCCCCGGTTGGCGAACACTGAAGCTTTCTTT,CASSPRLANTEAFF
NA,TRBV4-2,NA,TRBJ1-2,TGTGCCAGCCATACCGGCAAGGTTGATGGCTACACCTTC,CASHTGKVDGYTF
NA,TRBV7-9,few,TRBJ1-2,TGTGCCAGCAGCCCCCCGGGGGCAGGGACAAGTGGCTACACCTTC,CASSPPGAGTSGYTF
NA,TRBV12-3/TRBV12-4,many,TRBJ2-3,TGTGCCAGCAGGCCCGACCGCACTAGCACAGATACGCAGTATTTT,CASRPDRTSTDTQYF
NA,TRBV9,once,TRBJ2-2,TGTGCCAGCAGCGTAAACGGGGAGCTGTTTTTT,CASSVNGELFF
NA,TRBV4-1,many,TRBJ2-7,TGCGCCAGCAGCCAGGGACGGTATACCACCTACGAGCAGTACTTC,CASSQGRYTTYEQYF
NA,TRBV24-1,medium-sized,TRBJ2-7,TGTGCCACCAGTGATTCATTCGGGAACTACGAGCAGTACTTC,CATSDSFGNYEQYF
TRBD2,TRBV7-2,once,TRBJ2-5,TGTGCCAGCAGCTTAGCAGCGGGGACCCCAGTGACCCAGTACTTC,CASSLAAGTPVTQYF
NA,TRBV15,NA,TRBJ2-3,TGTGCCACCAGTCTCCCCAAAGGGATGGGTGCAGATACGCAGTATTTT,CATSLPKGMGADTQYF
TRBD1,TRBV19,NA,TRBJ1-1,TGTGCCAGTAGGGACAGGGCCTCTGAAGCTTTCTTT,CASRDRASEAFF
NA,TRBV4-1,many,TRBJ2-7,TGCGCCAGCAGCCCCGGACAGCAAATCTCCTACGAGCAGTACTTC,CASSPGQQISYEQYF
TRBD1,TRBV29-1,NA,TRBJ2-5,TGCAGCGCTGAAGATCGGAGGACAGGGGGCGAGACCCGGTACTTC,CSAEDRRTGGETRYF
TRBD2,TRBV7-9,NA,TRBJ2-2,TGTGCCAGCAGCGGGGGACTAGGAGGCGGGGAGCTGTTTTTT,CASSGGLGGGELFF
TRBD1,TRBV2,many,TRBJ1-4,TGTGCCTCTGACCCAGGGGGACGGGATGAAAAACTGTTTTTT,CASDPGGRDEKLFF